The rows below give T cell receptor beta chains drawn from one sample of a study of T cells in Graves' hyperthyroidism and ophthalmopathy. One entry per CDR3 protein results from TCRdb running MiXCR on the multiplex PCR reads. Among hundreds of thousands of distinct CDR3 sequences, around 20% were seen once, and the ten largest hold less than 55%. The material sequenced was blood. The receptors derive from a man aged 35 to 55 with Graves' ophthalmopathy. The CDR3 runs from the conserved cysteine through the conserved F or W. The D gene is left open where the match is weak. Only part of the rows carry a size: once, few, many, or a class if the clone is expanded.

>TRBV5-1|TRBJ2-1|few|TRBD2
TGCGCCAGCAGCTTGTTCGCAGCGGGAAGGTCTGTGCTCGATGAGCAGTTCTTC
CASSLFAAGRSVLDEQFF
>TRBV27|TRBJ2-5|many|-
TGTGCCAGCAGTTTATGGGGCAGGGAAGAGACCCAGTACTTC
CASSLWGREETQYF
>TRBV18|TRBJ1-3|few|-
TGTGCCAGCTCACCACCAAGACAGAGCTCTGGAAACACCATATATTTT
CASSPPRQSSGNTIYF
>TRBV5-1|TRBJ2-5|few|-
TGCGCCAGCAGCCCGGGCCCGGCCGAGACCCAGTACTTC
CASSPGPAETQYF
>TRBV9|TRBJ2-7|few|TRBD2
TGTGCCAGCAGCGTAAGAAGCGGGGGGCCCTACGAGCAGTACTTC
CASSVRSGGPYEQYF
>TRBV6-2/TRBV6-3|TRBJ2-7|many|-
TGTGCCAGCAGTTACGATCCAGGGGCCTACGAGCAGTACTTC
CASSYDPGAYEQYF
>TRBV7-9|TRBJ2-6|few|-
TGTGCCAGCAGCCCCCTCGGGGATCGTGCGGCCAACGTCCTGACTTTC
CASSPLGDRAANVLTF
>TRBV12-3/TRBV12-4|TRBJ2-7|many|TRBD1
TGTGCCAGCAGTTTAAGGGGGACAGGGAGCTCCTACGAGCAGTACTTC
CASSLRGTGSSYEQYF
>TRBV7-8|TRBJ2-7|-|TRBD2
TGTGCCAGCAGCACTCACTCCCTAGCGGGAGGTTCCTACGAGCAGTACTTC
CASSTHSLAGGSYEQYF
>TRBV24-1|TRBJ1-5|-|-
TGTGCCACCAGTGATTTCTATAGCAATCAGCCCCAGCATTTT
CATSDFYSNQPQHF
>TRBV18|TRBJ2-2|-|TRBD2
TGTGCCAGCTCACCACCTAGGGCGGGAGCGAGAGACGGGGAGCTGTTTTTT
CASSPPRAGARDGELFF
>TRBV10-3|TRBJ2-3|many|-
TGTGCCATCACTGCCCGGGGCTCCGGGAAAGATACGCAGTATTTT
CAITARGSGKDTQYF
>TRBV12-3/TRBV12-4|TRBJ1-2|few|-
TGTGCCACCCCTCCGAGATCCGATAGGACGGACAGCGGCTACACCTTC
CATPPRSDRTDSGYTF
>TRBV28|TRBJ2-5|few|-
TGTGCCAGCAGTTTCTCCATAGCGCCCGAGACCCAGTACTTC
CASSFSIAPETQYF
>TRBV7-9|TRBJ2-5|-|TRBD1
TGTGCCAGCAGCTTAGGCCGGACAGGTTATCAAGAGACCCAGCACTTC
CASSLGRTGYQETQHF
>TRBV25-1|TRBJ2-7|once|TRBD1
TGTGCCAGCAGTTTCGACAGGACAGGGTCGTACGAGCAGTACTTC
CASSFDRTGSYEQYF
>TRBV28|TRBJ2-6|few|TRBD2
TGTGCCAGCAGTTTGGGGGGGGTTTGGGCTGGGGCCAACGTCCTGACTTTC
CASSLGGVWAGANVLTF
>TRBV3-1|TRBJ2-1|many|TRBD2
TGTGCCAGCAGCCAAGAAATACTAGCGGGGGGGCCAAATGAGCAGTTCTTC
CASSQEILAGGPNEQFF
>TRBV19|TRBJ2-5|-|-
TGTGCCAGTACCTCTGGGGGGGCAGACCAAGAGACCCAGTACTTC
CASTSGGADQETQYF
>TRBV28|TRBJ2-5|many|-
TGTGCCAGCAGTTTATGGCAGGAGGCTTTAGAGAGGTACTTC
CASSLWQEALERYF
>TRBV2|TRBJ2-7|many|-
TGTGCCAGCACCTATGAGGGCAATCAGTACTTC
CASTYEGNQYF
>TRBV3-1|TRBJ2-2|many|-
TGTGCCAGTCACAATGGAGGCACCGGGGAGCTGTTTTTT
CASHNGGTGELFF
>TRBV20-1|TRBJ2-7|few|-
TGCAGTGCTAGAGATTTCTCCGGGACCTACGAGCAGTACTTC
CSARDFSGTYEQYF
>TRBV20-1|TRBJ2-2|few|TRBD1
TGCAGTGCTAGAGATGGTATACAGGGGTACACCGGGGAGCTGTTTTTT
CSARDGIQGYTGELFF
>TRBV20-1|TRBJ2-1|-|TRBD1
TGCAGTGCTACAACCGGGACAGTGCAGTTCTTC
CSATTGTVQFF
>TRBV2|TRBJ1-2|many|-
TGTGCCAGCATCGAGCGGGAAGGCTATGGCTACACCTTC
CASIEREGYGYTF
>TRBV5-1|TRBJ1-4|many|-
TGCGCCAGCAGCTTCGGCGGAACTAATGAAAAACTGTTTTTT
CASSFGGTNEKLFF
>TRBV7-2|TRBJ2-5|few|TRBD2
TGTGCCAGCAGCTCCACAAGGACTAGCGGGGAGACCCAGTACTTC
CASSSTRTSGETQYF
>TRBV28|TRBJ2-7|few|TRBD2
TGTGCCAGCAGTTTATTACCCACTAGCGCTTACGAGCAGTACTTC
CASSLLPTSAYEQYF
>TRBV7-8|TRBJ2-1|-|-
TGTGCCAGCAGCTTAAGAGGGTCGGGAGCCTACAATGAGCAGTTCTTC
CASSLRGSGAYNEQFF
>TRBV4-1|TRBJ1-5|-|TRBD1
TGCGCCAGCAGCCCCTACCCTGGACAGGGCGATCAGCCCCAGCATTTT
CASSPYPGQGDQPQHF
>TRBV28|TRBJ2-3|-|TRBD2
TGTGCAATAGCGGGAGGGCCGACAGATACGCAGTATTTT
CAIAGGPTDTQYF
>TRBV27|TRBJ2-3|-|-
TGTGCCAGCATCATGGGTCCGGGGGCAGATACGCAGTATTTT
CASIMGPGADTQYF
>TRBV20-1|TRBJ1-1|few|TRBD1
TGCAGTGTGACAGGGGACACTGAAGCTTTCTTT
CSVTGDTEAFF
>TRBV12-3/TRBV12-4|TRBJ2-1|-|-
TGTGCCAGCAGTTACGCACAGGGTGGGGGCTCCTACAATGAGCAGTTCTTC
CASSYAQGGGSYNEQFF
>TRBV7-3|TRBJ1-6|-|TRBD1
TGTGCCAGCAGCTTGACAGGGGGCAGTGGTTCACCCCTCCACTTT
CASSLTGGSGSPLHF
>TRBV6-1|TRBJ2-1|few|-
TGTGCCAGCAGTGACAAAGACGGAGCGGGCCCTAAAGGGGATGAGCAGTTCTTC
CASSDKDGAGPKGDEQFF
>TRBV5-1|TRBJ1-3|few|-
TGCGCCAGCAGCTTGGACATGGCCTCTGGAAACACCATATATTTT
CASSLDMASGNTIYF
>TRBV6-2/TRBV6-3|TRBJ1-5|few|-
TGTGCCAGCAGTTCTGTCCTAGATCAGCCCCAGCATTTT
CASSSVLDQPQHF
>TRBV30|TRBJ1-1|many|-
TGTGCCTGTAACACGAACACTGAAGCTTTCTTT
CACNTNTEAFF
>TRBV27|TRBJ2-1|many|TRBD2
TGTGCCAGCAGTTCCCTTAAAGCGGGAGGGAATGAGCAGTTCTTC
CASSSLKAGGNEQFF
>TRBV5-1|TRBJ2-1|many|-
TGCGCCAGCAGCTTAGGAATCCTCGATCCCTACAATGAGCAGTTCTTC
CASSLGILDPYNEQFF